The 30 T cell receptor beta chains reported below all come from one sample, sequenced in a study of shared clonotypes between healthy human individuals. Assay used: immunoSEQ multiplex PCR; TCRdb lists only in-frame clones, some missing. Of 1,400,000 or so clones listed, 98% are singletons. The sequenced sample was naive CD4+ T cells sorted from blood. Stated subset: CD45RA+ positively selected. These receptor sequences come from a man aged 30-40 years in good health.

This clone was seen just once. The chain is built from TRBV30 and TRBJ2-5; 9 nucleotides line up with TRBD2. Germline V gives CDR1 GTSNPN, CDR2 SVGIG (reference sequence). V lost 5 bases, J lost 5 bases, and 9 bases stayed unmatched. The length of the CDR3 is 14 residues. Written as DNA, the CDR3 is TGTGCCTGGGACAATAGCGGGAGAGGGGAGACCCAGTACTTC. The encoded protein is CAWDNSGRGETQYF.

This clone was counted a single time. The chain carries TRBV5-6 and TRBJ1-1, with TRBD1 matching 7 bases. Per the germline V gene, CDR1 is SGHDT and CDR2 is YYEEEE. The CDR3 contains 14 residues. With 3 bases clipped from V and 8 bases from J, the junction kept 10 bases outside the gene matches. For the CDR3, the DNA is TGTGCCAGCAGCTGGCAGGGGGGGACCATGGAAGCTTTCTTT. It codes for CASSWQGGTMEAFF.

In this sample, this clone turned up once. DNA of the CDR3: TGTGCCAGCAGCTTGCGGGGAGGGCCCTATGAGCAGTTCTTC. It translates to CASSLRGGPYEQFF. V usage is TRBV5-4 and J usage is TRBJ2-1; TRBD2 matches at 7 bases. From germline, CDR1 is SGHNT and CDR2 YYREEE (reference sequence). V trimming: 1 base; J trimming: 8 bases; junction bases outside the gene matches: 6. This CDR3 has 14 amino acids.

The chain uses TRBV7-8 and TRBJ1-5; no reliable D call. Trimming removed 1 base from V and 3 bases from J, with 19 bases in between. Germline CDR1 and CDR2: SGHVS and FQNEAQ. The CDR3 contains 18 residues. The CDR3 DNA reads as TGTGCCAGCAGCTTAGTGCCTGCCCGGGGAGTAAACAATCAGCCCCAGCATTTT. This translates into CASSLVPARGVNNQPQHF.

The chain links TRBV6-5 to TRBJ1-2; maybe TRBD1 (6 bases). Trimming stripped 5 bases from V and 1 base from J, with 11 bases between. CDR3 length: 14 residues. CDR1 and CDR2 from the germline V gene are MNHEY and SVGAGI. CDR3 coding DNA: TGTGCCAGCAGTCTTACAGGGATTAACTATGGCTACACCTTC. This encodes CASSLTGINYGYTF.

V gene TRBV5-1 combines with J gene TRBJ2-5; a weak D match, TRBD2 (5 bases). Trimming removed 4 bases at V and 1 base at J, with 8 bases between. CDR3 size: 13 residues. CDR1 SGHRS and CDR2 YFSETQ come from the germline V gene. The CDR3 loop is CASSHGIQETQYF. DNA of the CDR3: TGCGCCAGCAGCCACGGGATCCAAGAGACCCAGTACTTC. Full variable domain (remainder filled in from reference TRBV5-1 and TRBJ2-5): KAGVTQTPRYLIKTRGQQVTLSCSPISGHRSVSWYQQTPGQGLQFLFEYFSETQRNKGNFPGRFSGRQFSNSRSEMNVSTLELGDSALYLCASSHGIQETQYFGPGTRLLVL.

This clone was recorded once. The gene calls are TRBV10-3 and TRBJ1-5; D remains unclear. CDR3 length: 14 amino acids. The germline V and J ends were trimmed by 10 bases and 7 bases, with 20 bases remaining between them. Germline-derived CDR1 and CDR2 are ENHRY and SYGVKD. Here the CDR3 reads CATQRAAAYQPQHF. The CDR3 DNA follows: TGTGCCACCCAGCGTGCAGCCGCATACCAGCCCCAGCATTTT.

The rearrangement joins TRBV21-1 to TRBJ2-7; the table's D call of TRBD1 was not tested on the DNA. TRBV21-1 is an annotated pseudogene. This CDR3 is 14 amino acids long. CDR3 sequence (DNA): TGTGCCAGCAGCAAATATCACAGGGGTTACGAGCAGTACTTC. Translating it yields CASSKYHRGYEQYF.

Note on this clone: Additional DNA sequences in this sample encode the identical CDR3. This sequence joins TRBV18 and TRBJ1-5, with TRBD1 as a possible D gene (5 bases). This CDR3 has 13 residues. The ends were cut back, 5 bases at V and 1 base at J, with 6 bases in the middle. The V gene's germline CDR1 is KGHSH and CDR2 LQKENI. In DNA form, the CDR3 reads TGTGCCAGCTCAAGGGACAGCAATCAGCCCCAGCATTTT. It codes for CASSRDSNQPQHF.

The J gene is TRBJ1-1, the V gene TRBV18, with a tentative D call TRBD1 (6 bases). Per the germline V gene, CDR1 is KGHSH and CDR2 is LQKENI. The CDR3 spans 13 residues. V was cut by 5 bases and J by 4 bases, with 11 bases left in between. CDR3 sequence: CASSRGDGTEAFF. The CDR3 DNA reads TGTGCCAGCTCAAGGGGGGACGGCACTGAAGCTTTCTTT.

The chain links TRBV28 to TRBJ2-7; unclear D gene. V lost 2 bases to trimming and J lost 1 base, with 15 bases between them. In germline, CDR1 is MDHEN, CDR2 SYDVKM. CDR3 length equals 16 residues. CDR3 sequence (DNA): TGTGCCAGCAGTTTACCCAGCGACCCTCGGTCCTACGAGCAGTACTTC. Protein: CASSLPSDPRSYEQYF. The full variable domain, in which reference TRBV28 and TRBJ2-7 provide the parts outside the CDR3, is DVKVTQSSRYLVKRTGEKVFLECVQDMDHENMFWYRQDPGLGLRLIYFSYDVKMKEKGDIPEGYSVSREKKERFSLILESASTNQTSMYLCASSLPSDPRSYEQYFGPGTRLTVT.

CDR3 in DNA: TGTGCCAGCAGTTACTTTCTGGGTAGCGGCCTAAACGAGCAGTACTTC. Protein product: CASSYFLGSGLNEQYF. The chain is built from TRBV6-5 and TRBJ2-7; tentatively, D is TRBD2 (6 bases). Per the germline V gene, CDR1 is MNHEY and CDR2 is SVGAGI. V lost 1 base to trimming and J lost 5 bases, with 18 bases between them. The CDR3 length is 16 residues.

The chain couples TRBV10-3 to TRBJ2-3, with D hard to call. The CDR3 has 13 amino acids. V lost 3 bases to trimming and J lost 2 bases, with 6 bases between them. The germline CDR1 and CDR2 sequences are ENHRY and SYGVKD. CDR3 sequence (DNA): TGTGCCATCAGTGACAGTCCCACAGATACGCAGTATTTT. Translation: CAISDSPTDTQYF.

The V and J genes are TRBV19 and TRBJ1-3; no definite D call. The V and J ends lost 6 bases and 3 bases respectively, with 12 bases between them. CDR1 LNHDA and CDR2 SQIVND come from the germline V gene (reference sequence). There are 14 residues in the CDR3. The CDR3 DNA is TGTGCCAGTAGGCCCCGAGGGAATGGAAACACCATATATTTT. Translation gives CASRPRGNGNTIYF.

The chain joins TRBV5-5 to TRBJ2-7; D unclear. Germline values: CDR1 SGHKS, CDR2 YYEKEE (reference sequence). The CDR3 totals 15 residues. V lost 0 bases and J 5 bases, leaving 15 bases between the germline ends. The CDR3 protein is CASSLAATPDHEQYF. In nucleotides, the CDR3 is TGTGCCAGCAGCTTGGCCGCGACCCCGGACCACGAGCAGTACTTC. Drawing the rest from reference TRBV5-5 and TRBJ2-7, the complete variable domain is DAGVTQSPTHLIKTRGQQVTLRCSPISGHKSVSWYQQVLGQGPQFIFQYYEKEERGRGNFPDRFSARQFPNYSSELNVNALLLGDSALYLCASSLAATPDHEQYFGPGTRLTVT.

About this clone itself: The sample holds other DNA sequences that translate to the same CDR3. The rearrangement uses TRBV5-1 and TRBJ2-1; no reliable D call. Germline V lookup: CDR1 SGHRS, CDR2 YFSETQ. The CDR3 loop spans 11 amino acids. V lost 1 base to trimming and J lost 5 bases, with 1 base between them. The CDR3 DNA reads as TGCGCCAGCAGCTTGAACAATGAGCAGTTCTTC. As protein: CASSLNNEQFF.

CDR3: CASSSTWDLSYEQYF. Here the CDR3 DNA reads TGTGCCAGCAGTTCCACTTGGGACCTATCCTACGAGCAGTACTTC. This rearrangement joins TRBV6-5 to TRBJ2-7, with D tentatively TRBD1 or TRBD2 (5 bases each). Germline V gives CDR1 MNHEY, CDR2 SVGAGI. This CDR3 has 15 amino acids. The V gene lost 4 bases and the J gene lost 1 base, with 14 bases spanning the gap.

The V call is TRBV5-4, the J call TRBJ2-7, with D unresolved. The CDR3 extends over 17 amino acids. Germline CDR1 SGHNT, CDR2 YYREEE (reference sequence). V lost 4 bases, J lost 4 bases, and 24 bases lay in between. The DNA for the CDR3 is TGTGCCAGCAGCCCTACGGGTTCGGCCGCCAAGGTTTACGAGCAGTACTTC. Its translation is CASSPTGSAAKVYEQYF.

The genes are TRBV29-1 and TRBJ1-1; D possibly corresponds to TRBD1 (5 bases). CDR1 is SQVTM and CDR2 is ANQGSEA in the germline V gene. V lost 3 bases to trimming and J lost 14 bases, with 16 bases between them. This CDR3 region has 11 residues. The CDR3 is CSVDPDSSVFF. The CDR3 coding sequence is TGCAGCGTTGACCCCGACAGTTCCGTATTCTTT.

Note on this clone: In the same sample, other DNA sequences code for this CDR3. This sequence joins TRBV15 and TRBJ2-7; 14 bases fit TRBD2. CDR1 is LNHNV and CDR2 is YYDKDF in the germline V gene (reference sequence). This CDR3 comprises 15 residues. V shed 1 base, J shed 4 bases, and the junction held 0 bases outside the gene matches. The CDR3 region is CATSRGLAGGYEQYF. DNA of the CDR3: TGTGCCACCAGCAGAGGACTAGCGGGAGGGTACGAGCAGTACTTC. Supplemented by reference TRBV15 and TRBJ2-7, the full variable domain reads DAMVIQNPRYQVTQFGKPVTLSCSQTLNHNVMYWYQQKSSQAPKLLFHYYDKDFNNEADTPDNFQSRRPNTSFCFLDIRSPGLGDTAMYLCATSRGLAGGYEQYFGPGTRLTVT.

The V gene is TRBV27, the J gene TRBJ2-7; D is perhaps TRBD2 (6 bases). V shed 5 bases and J shed 0 bases, with 11 bases lying between them. CDR3 length: 14 residues. Germline V gene data show CDR1 as MNHEY and CDR2 as SMNVEV (reference sequence). The CDR3 bases are TGTGCCAGCAGTCCCCAGGGACTCTCCTACGAGCAGTACTTC. Translation: CASSPQGLSYEQYF.

The J gene is TRBJ2-1, the V gene TRBV9; D not certain. This CDR3 has 16 amino acids. The germline CDR1 and CDR2 sequences are SGDLS and YYNGEE. Trimming pared 1 base from V and 8 bases from J, leaving 19 bases between. The CDR3 DNA is TGTGCCAGCAGCGTAAGCCCTGGCGAAATTCTCCATGAGCAGTTCTTC. Translating it yields CASSVSPGEILHEQFF.

This clone was seen a single time. The rearrangement uses TRBV2 and TRBJ2-1, with 8 bases identical to TRBD2. Germline V gives CDR1 SNHLY, CDR2 FYNNEI. Losses at the gene ends were 6 bases for V and 8 bases for J; bases not matched to a gene: 6. The CDR3 spans 13 residues. CDR3 in DNA: TGTGCCAGCAGGGTGGGACTAGTTTATGAGCAGTTCTTC. Residues: CASRVGLVYEQFF.

V and J are TRBV19 and TRBJ2-2; D is undetermined. The CDR3 consists of 15 residues. Germline CDR1 LNHDA, CDR2 SQIVND (reference sequence). V was trimmed by 3 bases and J by 7 bases, leaving 15 bases between them. CDR3: CASSIGNSLHGELFF. In DNA, the CDR3 is TGTGCCAGTAGTATTGGTAACAGCCTTCACGGGGAGCTGTTTTTT.

The J gene is TRBJ2-7, the V gene TRBV4-3, with unresolved D. Germline V lookup: CDR1 LGHNA, CDR2 YSLEER. The CDR3 runs to 16 residues. The germline V and J ends were trimmed by 0 bases and 6 bases, with 18 bases remaining between them. CDR3 bases: TGCGCCAGCAGCCAAGATAATAGCATAGGGTTAGGCGAGCAGTACTTC. Translating gives CASSQDNSIGLGEQYF.

This clone appeared a single time. Other DNA variants within this sample encode the same CDR3. This rearrangement joins TRBV19 to TRBJ2-3, with 8 bases that match TRBD2. The CDR3 is made up of 15 amino acids. CDR1 is LNHDA, CDR2 SQIVND, per germline (reference sequence). J lost 5 bases, V lost 3 bases, and 7 bases had no gene match. DNA of the CDR3: TGTGCCAGTAGTATTGGCTTGGCGGGAGGAGATACGCAGTATTTT. Its protein product is CASSIGLAGGDTQYF.

The chain combines TRBV10-3 with TRBJ2-1; TRBD2 might be the D (7 bases). The germline gives CDR1 ENHRY, CDR2 SYGVKD. The CDR3 sequence is 18 residues long. V gave up 5 bases and J gave up 4 bases, with 24 bases separating them. As DNA, the CDR3 is TGTGCCATCAGTAGGGGGAGCGTGGCGGGAGAGAAATACAATGAGCAGTTCTTC. Translating gives CAISRGSVAGEKYNEQFF.

The V and J genes are TRBV5-4 and TRBJ2-7, with D possibly matching TRBD2 (6 bases). Trimming took 3 bases from V and 6 from J, leaving 22 bases between them. The CDR3 totals 16 residues. CDR1 SGHNT and CDR2 YYREEE come from the germline V gene (reference sequence). CDR3 sequence: CASSSPLGGRVVEQYF. CDR3 sequence (DNA): TGTGCCAGCAGCTCCCCCCTCGGGGGTCGGGTGGTCGAGCAGTACTTC. Full variable domain (rest looked up from reference TRBV5-4 and TRBJ2-7): ETGVTQSPTHLIKTRGQQVTLRCSSQSGHNTVSWYQQALGQGPQFIFQYYREEENGRGNFPPRFSGLQFPNYSSELNVNALELDDSALYLCASSSPLGGRVVEQYFGPGTRLTVT.

V gene TRBV5-1 combines with J gene TRBJ1-1, with D possibly TRBD1 on 5 matching bases. The germline CDR1 and CDR2 sequences are SGHRS and YFSETQ. The CDR3 has 14 residues. V lost 4 bases and J 5 bases, leaving 15 bases between the germline ends. The CDR3 bases are TGCGCCAGCAGCCTAGACAGTGAGGGAACTGAAGCTTTCTTT. This sequence encodes CASSLDSEGTEAFF.

The rearrangement joins TRBV10-3 to TRBJ2-7; 16 bases are shared with TRBD2. Germline assignment: CDR1 ENHRY and CDR2 SYGVKD. V lost 10 bases and J lost 7; bases outside the gene matches: 16. The CDR3 covers 17 residues. In DNA form, the CDR3 reads TGTGCCACCACGGGGACGCTAGGGACTAGCGGGAGGGAAGAGCAGTACTTC. This gives the protein CATTGTLGTSGREEQYF.